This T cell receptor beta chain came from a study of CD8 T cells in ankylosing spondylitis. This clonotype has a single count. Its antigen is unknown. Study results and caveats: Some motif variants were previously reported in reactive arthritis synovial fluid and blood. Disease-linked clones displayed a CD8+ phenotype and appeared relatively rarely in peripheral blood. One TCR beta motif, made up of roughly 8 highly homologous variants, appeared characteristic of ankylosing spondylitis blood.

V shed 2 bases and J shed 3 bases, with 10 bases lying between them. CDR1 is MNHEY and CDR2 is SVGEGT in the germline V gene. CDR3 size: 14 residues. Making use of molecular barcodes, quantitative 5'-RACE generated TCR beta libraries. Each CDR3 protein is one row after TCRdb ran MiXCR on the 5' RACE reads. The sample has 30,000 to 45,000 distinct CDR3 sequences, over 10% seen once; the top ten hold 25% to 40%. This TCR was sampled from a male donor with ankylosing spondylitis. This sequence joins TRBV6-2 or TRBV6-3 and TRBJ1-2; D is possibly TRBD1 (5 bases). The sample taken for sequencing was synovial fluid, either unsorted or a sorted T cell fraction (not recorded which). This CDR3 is CASSYLDSHYGYTF. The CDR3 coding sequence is TGTGCCAGCAGTTACCTTGACAGCCACTATGGCTACACCTTC.